What follows describes a single TCR beta chain. With V trimmed by 5 bases and J by 4 bases, 12 bases remained unmatched. The CDR3 contains 16 residues. CDR1 LNHDA and CDR2 SQIVND come from the germline V gene (reference sequence). TCRdb used MiXCR to reprocess the 5' RACE reads, holding one entry per CDR3 protein. This sample has more than 55,000 distinct CDR3 sequences; under 25% occur once, and the top ten carry 3.2%. Tregs were sorted as CD4+CD25+CD127-/low cells. This sequence originates from a female donor with breast cancer. The sample was tumor-infiltrating Tregs sorted from the breast tumor. The chain recombines TRBV19 with TRBJ1-2, with 8 bases that match TRBD1. The CDR3 protein is CASSGEVGTGPYGYTF. The CDR3 DNA is TGTGCCAGTAGTGGCGAGGTAGGGACAGGACCCTATGGCTACACCTTC.